Listed below are T cell receptor beta chains from one sample, sequenced in a study of T cells in Graves' hyperthyroidism and ophthalmopathy. TCRdb analysed the multiplex PCR reads with MiXCR anew, one entry per CDR3 protein. The table records a few hundred thousand distinct CDR3 sequences, roughly 46% of them present only once. The sequenced sample consisted of peripheral blood or thyroid tissue (not recorded which). These receptors all come from a young woman with Graves' hyperthyroidism. The CDR3 runs from the conserved cysteine through the conserved F or W. Each record gives: CDR3 protein, CDR3 DNA, J gene, D gene, clone size, V gene. The D gene is left open where the match is weak. Some rows mark clone size as missing; the rest say once, few, many or name a class of expanded clone.

CASSALGRGGPRNTGELFF TGTGCCAGCAGCGCCCTTGGTCGGGGAGGGCCTAGAAACACCGGGGAGCTGTTTTTT TRBJ2-2 TRBD2 - TRBV9
CASSNRQGEKLFF TGTGCCAGCAGTAATCGACAGGGGGAAAAACTGTTTTTT TRBJ1-4 TRBD1 - TRBV25-1
CASSPGTGREEQYF TGTGCCAGCAGTCCCGGGACAGGGAGAGAGGAGCAGTACTTC TRBJ2-7 TRBD1 - TRBV12-3/TRBV12-4
CASSPLTSGSSYEQYF TGTGCCAGCAGTCCTCTCACTAGCGGTAGCTCCTACGAGCAGTACTTC TRBJ2-7 TRBD2 many TRBV27
CARGRGLYEQYF TGTGCCAGGGGCAGGGGCCTATACGAGCAGTACTTC TRBJ2-7 - many TRBV7-6
CAIRPDNYGYTF TGTGCCATCAGGCCGGACAACTATGGCTACACCTTC TRBJ1-2 - - TRBV10-3
CASSWEQETQYF TGTGCCAGCAGTTGGGAACAGGAGACCCAGTACTTC TRBJ2-5 - many TRBV12-3/TRBV12-4
CASSPLSENYEQYF TGTGCCAGCAGCCCGTTGTCGGAAAATTACGAGCAGTACTTC TRBJ2-7 - many TRBV11-2
CSASNIGQGIEKLFF TGCAGTGCTAGCAACATTGGACAGGGAATTGAAAAACTGTTTTTT TRBJ1-4 TRBD1 once TRBV20-1
CASSFPLNQPQHF TGTGCCAGCAGTTTTCCATTGAATCAGCCCCAGCATTTT TRBJ1-5 - few TRBV28
CASSSPGTYEQYF TGTGCCAGCAGCTCCCCCGGGACCTACGAGCAGTACTTC TRBJ2-7 - many TRBV7-2
CATSRDGQGHYEQYF TGTGCCACCAGCAGAGATGGACAGGGGCACTACGAGCAGTACTTC TRBJ2-7 TRBD1 many TRBV15
CASSHGTRYGYTF TGTGCCAGCAGCCATGGCACCCGCTATGGCTACACCTTC TRBJ1-2 - few TRBV3-1
CATSSDRRLAYEQYF TGTGCCACCAGCAGTGATCGGAGGCTAGCCTACGAGCAGTACTTC TRBJ2-7 - - TRBV15
CSARVPGQENEQYF TGCAGTGCTAGAGTCCCGGGACAGGAGAACGAGCAGTACTTC TRBJ2-7 TRBD1 - TRBV20-1
CASSRTSGMNEQFF TGCGCCAGCAGTCGGACTAGCGGGATGAATGAGCAGTTCTTC TRBJ2-1 TRBD2 - TRBV5-1
CASGLKRADSPSGANVLTF TGTGCTAGTGGTTTGAAGCGGGCGGACAGTCCCTCTGGGGCCAACGTCCTGACTTTC TRBJ2-6 - few TRBV12-5
CAWSQTSASEQYF TGTGCCTGGAGCCAGACTAGCGCCTCCGAGCAGTACTTC TRBJ2-7 TRBD2 few TRBV30
CASSSTGTSVNEQYF TGTGCCAGCAGTTCGACCGGGACTAGCGTCAATGAGCAGTACTTC TRBJ2-7 TRBD2 once TRBV6-5
CASGFSGELFF TGTGCTAGTGGTTTCTCCGGGGAGCTGTTTTTT TRBJ2-2 - - TRBV12-5
CSVLAGFSYEQYF TGCAGCGTCCTAGCGGGATTTTCCTACGAGCAGTACTTC TRBJ2-7 TRBD2 many TRBV29-1
CATSDLAFGGLETQYF TGTGCCACCAGTGATTTGGCGTTCGGGGGCCTTGAGACCCAGTACTTC TRBJ2-5 - many TRBV24-1
CAWSRGRTQPQHF TGTGCCTGGAGCCGGGGAAGGACTCAGCCCCAGCATTTT TRBJ1-5 - - TRBV30
CASSSETPDTQYF TGTGCCAGCAGCTCTGAAACCCCAGATACGCAGTATTTT TRBJ2-3 - once TRBV7-3
CSASGDNFYEQYF TGCAGTGCGAGCGGAGACAACTTCTACGAGCAGTACTTC TRBJ2-7 - - TRBV20-1
CSLGRMNYGYTF TGCAGCTTGGGGAGGATGAACTATGGCTACACCTTC TRBJ1-2 - - TRBV29-1
CATGSLDEQYF TGTGCCACCGGGAGCCTCGACGAGCAGTACTTC TRBJ2-7 - - TRBV19
CASSPITGGPRQPQHF TGTGCCAGCAGCCCGATAACAGGGGGCCCGCGTCAGCCCCAGCATTTT TRBJ1-5 TRBD1 many TRBV7-9
CSVESDGGEEKLFF TGCAGCGTTGAATCAGACGGAGGGGAGGAAAAACTGTTTTTT TRBJ1-4 - many TRBV29-1
CASSYSSRGQRRELFF TGTGCCAGCAGTTACTCGAGCAGGGGACAGCGGCGGGAGCTGTTTTTT TRBJ2-2 TRBD1 - TRBV6-2/TRBV6-3
CASSVIFGEQYF TGTGCCAGCAGCGTTATCTTTGGAGAGCAGTACTTC TRBJ2-7 - many TRBV7-2
CASSVAEKETQYF TGCGCCAGCAGCGTAGCGGAGAAAGAGACCCAGTACTTC TRBJ2-5 - many TRBV5-1
CASSYERDLNTEAFF TGTGCCAGCAGTTACGAGCGGGATCTAAACACTGAAGCTTTCTTT TRBJ1-1 - - TRBV6-5
CASSHDRGTDTQYF TGTGCCAGCAGCCACGACAGGGGCACAGATACGCAGTATTTT TRBJ2-3 TRBD1 - TRBV6-1
CSAEKREGIDEQYF TGCAGTGCTGAGAAGCGGGAGGGGATTGACGAGCAGTACTTC TRBJ2-7 TRBD2 many TRBV20-1
CASSQSSGELFF TGTGCCAGCAGTCAGAGTTCCGGGGAGCTGTTTTTT TRBJ2-2 - many TRBV7-9
CASSEAGFF TGTGCCAGCAGTGAAGCAGGGTTCTTT TRBJ1-1 - - TRBV6-5
CSAEDYLTF TGCAGTGCGGAGGACTATCTCACCTTC TRBJ1-2 - - TRBV20-1
CSATRTGLGTEAFF TGCAGTGCTACCAGGACAGGTCTGGGCACTGAAGCTTTCTTT TRBJ1-1 TRBD1 many TRBV20-1
CASSLAAGGNTEAFF TGTGCCAGCAGCTTGGCCGCGGGTGGGAACACTGAAGCTTTCTTT TRBJ1-1 - many TRBV5-4
CASSMSGRGEETQYF TGTGCCAGTAGTATGAGCGGGAGAGGGGAAGAGACCCAGTACTTC TRBJ2-5 TRBD2 - TRBV19
CSARVMVRETQYF TGCAGTGCTAGAGTCATGGTGCGGGAGACCCAGTACTTC TRBJ2-5 - - TRBV20-1